This TCR beta chain was documented in a study of OX40 agonist ivuxolimab in advanced cancers. Study at large: Among those treated, three patients had partial responses, one with hepatocellular carcinoma and two with cutaneous melanoma.

Data came from immunoSEQ multiplex PCR; TCRdb stores just in-frame clones and leaves some out. The sample contains fewer than 100,000 clones, approximately 84% of which appear only once. Losses at the gene ends were 1 base for V and 3 bases for J; bases not matched to a gene: 2. The germline CDR1 and CDR2 sequences are SGHTA and FQGNSA. The CDR3 loop spans 14 amino acids. The sequencing used CD4+ or CD8+ T cells sorted from blood, collected in a trial of the OX40 agonist ivuxolimab. This TCR was sampled from an adult with an advanced solid tumor such as melanoma, head and neck, liver or kidney cancer. This chain links TRBV7-2 with TRBJ2-5, with TRBD2 matching over 7 bases. CDR3 sequence (DNA): TGTGCCAGCAGCTTAGGGCTAGCGGAAGAGACCCAGTACTTC. Translation gives CASSLGLAEETQYF.